The rows below give T cell receptor beta chains drawn from one sample of a study of vaccination and CD4 T cells after COVID-19. TCRdb reprocessed the PCR reads with MiXCR, giving one entry per CDR3 protein. This table holds over 20,000 distinct CDR3 sequences, about 60% found once. Source: CD4+ T cells from blood, taken before SARS-CoV-2 vaccination. The source of these receptors is a human donor who had recovered from COVID-19. The CDR3 runs from the conserved cysteine through the conserved F or W. Fields, in order: clone size, J gene, V gene, D gene, CDR3 protein, CDR3 DNA. D genes are given only for firm matches. Only part of the rows carry a size: once, few, many, or a class if the clone is expanded.

.,TRBJ2-3,TRBV6-4,TRBD2,CASSLGLAETDTQYF,TGTGCCAGCAGTCTAGGACTAGCGGAAACAGATACGCAGTATTTT
.,TRBJ2-2,TRBV6-5,.,CASSYRPGELFF,TGTGCCAGCAGTTACAGGCCCGGGGAGCTGTTTTTT
.,TRBJ2-3,TRBV19,.,CASSIIGRADTQYF,TGTGCCAGTAGTATTATTGGCAGGGCAGATACGCAGTATTTT
.,TRBJ1-2,TRBV28,.,CASSITPGAEAGYTF,TGTGCCAGCAGCATAACTCCCGGGGCCGAGGCGGGCTACACCTTC
.,TRBJ1-5,TRBV19,.,CASSPPRMVLGNQPQHF,TGTGCCAGTAGTCCCCCACGGATGGTTCTAGGCAATCAGCCCCAGCATTTT
few,TRBJ2-7,TRBV27,TRBD2,CASRREGEQYF,TGTGCCAGCAGGCGGGAGGGCGAGCAGTACTTC
.,TRBJ2-7,TRBV27,.,CASTPGGRRSYEQYF,TGTGCCAGCACTCCCGGGGGCAGGCGATCCTACGAGCAGTACTTC
.,TRBJ2-3,TRBV6-4,.,CASSDGYTDTQYF,TGTGCCAGCAGTGACGGGTACACAGATACGCAGTATTTT
once,TRBJ2-7,TRBV5-4,TRBD2,CASSPSGTSGYEQYF,TGTGCCAGCAGTCCGTCCGGGACTAGCGGCTACGAGCAGTACTTC
.,TRBJ1-5,TRBV20-1,.,CSAIRWANQPQHF,TGCAGTGCTATCCGCTGGGCTAATCAGCCCCAGCATTTT
.,TRBJ2-7,TRBV7-2,.,CASTPSSPYEQYF,TGTGCCAGCACCCCTAGTTCCCCCTACGAGCAGTACTTC
.,TRBJ2-1,TRBV20-1,TRBD2,CSARDVAGGGSYNEQFF,TGCAGTGCTAGAGACGTAGCGGGAGGAGGATCCTACAATGAGCAGTTCTTC
.,TRBJ2-3,TRBV4-2,.,CASSQVSSRDTQYF,TGTGCCAGCAGCCAAGTGTCTAGCAGGGATACGCAGTATTTT
.,TRBJ2-4,TRBV2,.,CASSGDENIQYF,TGTGCCAGCAGTGGTGACGAAAACATTCAGTACTTC
.,TRBJ1-2,TRBV6-1,.,CASTEGGVSYGYTF,TGTGCCAGCACCGAGGGGGGGGTGAGCTATGGCTACACCTTC
.,TRBJ2-3,TRBV6-1,.,CASSEGGYTDTQYF,TGTGCCAGCAGTGAAGGGGGTTACACAGATACGCAGTATTTT
.,TRBJ2-1,TRBV25-1,.,CASSEYKVQRMYNEQFF,TGTGCCAGCAGTGAATATAAGGTCCAGCGAATGTACAATGAGCAGTTCTTC
.,TRBJ2-3,TRBV4-3,TRBD2,CASSQDHASGISDTQYF,TGCGCCAGCAGCCAAGATCACGCTAGCGGGATTTCAGATACGCAGTATTTT
.,TRBJ1-1,TRBV7-9,TRBD1,CASSSGQLNTEAFF,TGTGCCAGCAGCTCGGGACAGTTGAACACTGAAGCTTTCTTT
few,TRBJ1-5,TRBV7-2,.,CASSLYRRNQPQHF,TGTGCCAGCAGCTTGTACAGGCGCAATCAGCCCCAGCATTTT
.,TRBJ1-5,TRBV20-1,TRBD1,CSAKGQTNQPQHF,TGCAGTGCAAAGGGACAGACTAATCAGCCCCAGCATTTT
.,TRBJ2-5,TRBV11-1,.,CASSLESAARETQYF,TGTGCCAGCAGCTTAGAGTCGGCGGCAAGGGAGACCCAGTACTTC
.,TRBJ2-7,TRBV6-5,TRBD2,CASSYSGTSSAEQYF,TGTGCCAGCAGTTACTCCGGGACTAGCTCGGCCGAGCAGTACTTC
.,TRBJ1-1,TRBV12-1,.,CASSLPSRDPFF,TGTGCCAGCAGCTTACCGTCACGGGACCCTTTCTTT
.,TRBJ2-1,TRBV7-9,TRBD1,CASSWGQGVFEQFF,TGTGCCAGCAGCTGGGGACAGGGGGTTTTTGAGCAGTTCTTC
.,TRBJ1-1,TRBV7-9,.,CASSGLGDTEAFF,TGTGCCAGCAGCGGACTTGGCGACACTGAAGCTTTCTTT
.,TRBJ2-7,TRBV20-1,.,CSARRSALEQYF,TGCAGTGCAAGACGTAGCGCTCTCGAGCAGTACTTC
.,TRBJ2-3,TRBV6-4,TRBD2,CASSEGREVTDTQYF,TGTGCCAGCAGTGAGGGGCGGGAGGTGACGGATACGCAGTATTTT
.,TRBJ1-1,TRBV28,.,CASSPLLGSNTEAFF,TGTGCCAGCAGTCCATTGCTGGGGTCTAACACTGAAGCTTTCTTT
.,TRBJ2-2,TRBV28,TRBD2,CASSLAGANTGELFF,TGTGCCAGCAGTTTAGCGGGAGCGAACACCGGGGAGCTGTTTTTT
.,TRBJ2-1,TRBV20-1,.,CSARIFWEENEQFF,TGCAGTGCTAGGATCTTTTGGGAGGAGAATGAGCAGTTCTTC
.,TRBJ2-7,TRBV30,.,CAWDSQFSYEQYF,TGTGCCTGGGACAGCCAATTCTCCTACGAGCAGTACTTC
.,TRBJ2-5,TRBV6-2/TRBV6-3,.,CASRPFKLETQYF,TGTGCCAGCAGACCCTTTAAGCTGGAGACCCAGTACTTC
.,TRBJ1-5,TRBV20-1,.,CSAYIPGTEIFSNQPQHF,TGCAGTGCTTATATACCCGGGACCGAGATTTTTAGCAATCAGCCCCAGCATTTT
.,TRBJ2-1,TRBV7-9,TRBD1,CASSPGGQDINEQFF,TGTGCCAGCAGCCCAGGGGGACAGGATATCAATGAGCAGTTCTTC
.,TRBJ2-5,TRBV10-3,.,CAISQDANPETQYF,TGTGCCATCAGCCAAGACGCCAACCCGGAGACCCAGTACTTC
.,TRBJ1-4,TRBV20-1,.,CSAKDSSTNEKLFF,TGCAGTGCTAAGGACAGCTCAACTAATGAAAAACTGTTTTTT
.,TRBJ2-7,TRBV12-3/TRBV12-4,.,CASSFSSSQAYF,TGTGCCAGCAGTTTTTCGTCGTCTCAAGCGTACTTC
once,TRBJ2-2,TRBV7-6,TRBD2,CASNSGPGGTGELFF,TGTGCCAGCAATTCAGGGCCGGGAGGCACCGGGGAGCTGTTTTTT